The text below deals with one TCR beta chain. Its antigen is unidentified. This sample was included in a study of vaccination and CD4 T cells after COVID-19. Background on the study: The cells were exposed to overlapping spike peptides originating from SARS-CoV-2, HCoV-NL63, HCoV-OC43 and HCoV-229E for stimulation.

The junction had 5 bases not matched to a gene; V was cut back by 2 bases and J by 0 bases. In germline, CDR1 is DFQATT, CDR2 SNEGSKA (reference sequence). CDR3 size: 15 residues. The Oncomine TCR Beta short-read assay generated sequence data from the DNA of cultured CD4+ T cells. DNA came from CD4+ T cells after culture. TCRdb reprocessed the PCR reads via MiXCR and lists one record per CDR3 protein. The profile shows over 15,000 distinct CDR3 sequences, around 73% of them singletons. The treatment was: approximately 9-day PBMC culture with coronavirus spike peptide pools or control peptides (ViraFEST assay).

This receptor was obtained from a human donor who had recovered from COVID-19. The chain couples TRBV20-1 to TRBJ2-3, with 7 bases lining up with TRBD2. Sequencing was performed on CD4+ T cells from blood, cultured in vitro. The CDR3 DNA sequence: TGCAGTGCTAGATCACCGGGACTAAGCACAGATACGCAGTATTTT. This translates into CSARSPGLSTDTQYF.